This T cell receptor (beta chain) was observed in a study of blood T cells in healthy people across ages. The authors ran a second PCR of about 6 to 11 cycles using a sample-barcoded 5' primer and a J-beta primer mix. MiXCR, applied by TCRdb to the 5' RACE reads, yields one record per CDR3 protein. Among over a million distinct CDR3 sequences listed, 35% to 45% were seen once. Material: blood. The receptor was isolated from a woman under 30 in good health.

As DNA, the CDR3 is TGCGCCAGCAGCCCCAGCTCGGGGTTGGGTACCAATGAGCAGTACTTC. This translates into CASSPSSGLGTNEQYF. V gene TRBV4-3 combines with J gene TRBJ2-5, with a weak D call TRBD2 (5 bases). Per the germline V gene, CDR1 is LGHNA and CDR2 is YSLEER. The V and J ends lost 4 bases and 11 bases respectively, with 26 bases between them. The CDR3 sequence is 16 residues long.